The clone carrying this T cell receptor beta chain showed up just once. The source of the sample is a study of T cell responses to AZD1222 COVID-19 vaccine. Data came from immunoSEQ multiplex PCR; TCRdb stores just in-frame clones and leaves some out. The sample includes roughly 140,000 clones, around 90% of them seen just once. CDR1 and CDR2 from the germline V gene are MNHEY and SMNVEV (reference sequence). This CDR3 is 15 amino acids long. Trimming pared 2 bases from V and 7 bases from J, leaving 14 bases between. The sequence derives from an adult who received the AZD1222 COVID-19 vaccine. The specimen comprised peripheral blood, sampled 28 days after the second AZD1222 dose. This chain connects TRBV27 to TRBJ2-2; D may be TRBD2 (7 bases). The CDR3 DNA follows: TGTGCCAGCAGTTTAGCGGGGGCTATATTCGGGGAGCTGTTTTTT. It specifies CASSLAGAIFGELFF.